These 25 T cell receptor beta chains were all obtained from the same sample, sequenced in a study of T cell responses to AZD1222 COVID-19 vaccine. Assay: immunoSEQ multiplex PCR; the TCRdb copy retains only in-frame clones and omits some. This sample has roughly 150,000 clones, with more than 85% found just once. Specimen: peripheral blood, collected on day 0 of AZD1222 vaccination. All receptors derive from an adult in good health.

The chain combines TRBV5-6 with TRBJ1-2; TRBD1 might be the D (5 bases). Trimming cost V 7 bases and J 4 bases, with 14 bases left between them. The CDR3 runs 13 residues. In germline, CDR1 is SGHDT, CDR2 YYEEEE. The DNA for the CDR3 is TGTGCCAGCGGGGGTAGGAGGGGCTATGGCTACACCTTC. It is translated as CASGGRRGYGYTF.

The CDR3 DNA reads TGTGCCAGCAGTCCGTTGACAGGGGGTGGCACTGAAGCTTTCTTT. It codes for CASSPLTGGGTEAFF. This chain links TRBV27 with TRBJ1-1, with 9 nucleotides matching TRBD1. This CDR3 contains 15 residues. The V gene end was trimmed by 5 bases and the J gene end by 4 bases; junction bases not matched to a gene: 8. The germline V gene has CDR1 MNHEY and CDR2 SMNVEV (reference sequence).

The CDR3 region has the DNA TGTGCCAGCAGTGTGGCTCAAGGGACAGGGCTGCTATACGAGCAGTACTTC. Translation gives CASSVAQGTGLLYEQYF. V usage is TRBV7-8 and J usage is TRBJ2-7; 9 bases line up with TRBD1. Germline CDR1 and CDR2: SGHVS and FQNEAQ. Germline trimming cut 6 bases from V and 4 bases from J; bases unmatched to any gene: 16. This CDR3 is 17 amino acids long.

This clone was found once. For the CDR3, the DNA is TGTGCCAGCAGCCAAATCGTGACAGGGGATATGAAGAACACTGAAGCTTTCTTT. This gives the protein CASSQIVTGDMKNTEAFF. V and J are TRBV3-1 (or the pseudogene TRBV3-2) and TRBJ1-1; 8 bases are shared with TRBD1. This CDR3 spans 18 amino acids. CDR1 and CDR2 (germline): LGHDT, YNNKEL (reference sequence). V gave up 2 bases and J gave up 1 base; unmatched junction bases: 12.

The CDR3 loop reads CASSVVGTGNYGYTF. The CDR3 DNA sequence: TGTGCCAGCAGCGTAGTGGGGACAGGGAACTATGGCTACACCTTC. V gene TRBV9 combines with J gene TRBJ1-2; 9 bases fit TRBD1. This CDR3 is 15 amino acids long. V was pared by 0 bases and J by 2 bases, with 2 bases of the junction left unmatched. Germline V lookup: CDR1 SGDLS, CDR2 YYNGEE.

The chain joins TRBV19 to TRBJ2-5; no clear D. CDR1 is LNHDA and CDR2 is SQIVND in the germline V gene (reference sequence). This CDR3 contains 15 residues. Trimming removed 3 bases at V and 0 bases at J, with 11 bases between. The CDR3 DNA follows: TGTGCCAGTAGTATGGGCCAGACGTACCAAGAGACCCAGTACTTC. Protein product: CASSMGQTYQETQYF.

This chain joins TRBV5-6 and TRBJ2-5; maybe TRBD2 (5 bases). The CDR3 has 15 amino acids. Germline CDR1 reads SGHDT; CDR2 reads YYEEEE. Trimming stripped 9 bases from V and 4 bases from J, with 22 bases between. The DNA of the CDR3 is TGTGCCACCACCCCCAGCGCGGGCCTACGAGAGACCCAGTACTTC. This codes for CATTPSAGLRETQYF.

The genes are TRBV7-8 and TRBJ2-1; no definite D call. Germline V gene sequence: CDR1 SGHVS, CDR2 FQNEAQ. The CDR3 extends over 14 amino acids. V was shortened by 5 bases and J by 7 bases, with 15 bases between the two germline ends. The DNA of the CDR3 is TGTGCCAGCAGCACTGGACGCGAAGGGAATGAGCAGTTCTTC. The encoded protein is CASSTGREGNEQFF.

This clone was seen a single time. The rearrangement uses TRBV20-1 and TRBJ1-2; maybe TRBD1 (6 bases). V lost 3 bases, J lost 4 bases, and 15 bases lay in between. The CDR3 has 14 residues. Per the germline V gene, CDR1 is DFQATT and CDR2 is SNEGSKA (reference sequence). The CDR3 sequence is CSASDPRGAYGYTF. In DNA, the CDR3 is TGCAGTGCTAGTGATCCTCGGGGGGCCTATGGCTACACCTTC.

The V and J genes are TRBV12-3 or TRBV12-4 and TRBJ1-6; unclear D gene. Trimming took 8 bases from V and 7 from J, leaving 12 bases between them. The CDR3 is made up of 13 amino acids. The CDR3 protein is CASGGWENSPLHF. CDR3 coding DNA: TGTGCCAGCGGAGGGTGGGAAAATTCACCCCTCCACTTT.

J is TRBJ1-2 and V is TRBV28; unclear D gene. This CDR3 contains 12 residues. Germline V lookup: CDR1 MDHEN, CDR2 SYDVKM. The V end was cut by 6 bases, the J end by 2 bases, with 7 bases between. CDR3 residues: CASRTENYGYTF. In nucleotides, the CDR3 is TGTGCCAGCAGAACAGAAAACTATGGCTACACCTTC.

This chain joins TRBV5-1 and TRBJ2-7, with TRBD2 identical over 9 bases. The CDR3 has 16 residues. V lost 2 bases to trimming and J lost 0 bases; unmatched junction nucleotides: 6. Germline loops: CDR1 SGHRS, CDR2 YFSETQ. CDR3 DNA: TGCGCCAGCAGCTTCACAGCGGGGGGAGGCTCCTACGAGCAGTACTTC. Its protein is CASSFTAGGGSYEQYF.

This chain links TRBV7-9 with TRBJ2-4, with 14 bases lining up with TRBD2. Germline trimming cut 5 bases from V and 0 bases from J; bases unmatched to any gene: 6. The length of the CDR3 is 18 residues. Germline V gives CDR1 SEHNR, CDR2 FQNEAQ (reference sequence). The CDR3 is CASSPGLAGGRAKNIQYF. As DNA, the CDR3 is TGTGCCAGCAGCCCAGGACTAGCGGGAGGCAGAGCCAAAAACATTCAGTACTTC.

This clone was seen at least ten times. Here the CDR3 DNA reads TGTGCCAGTAGTATAGGTCTCCGCACAGATACGCAGTATTTT. This sequence encodes CASSIGLRTDTQYF. The chain recombines TRBV19 with TRBJ2-3, with D unresolved. CDR1 and CDR2 (germline): LNHDA, SQIVND (reference sequence). Trimming took 1 base from V and 1 from J, leaving 6 bases between them. This CDR3 region has 14 residues.

This chain uses TRBV19 with TRBJ2-1; 12 bases are a match to TRBD2. Trimming removed 7 bases from V and 3 bases from J; junction bases left unmatched: 13. This CDR3 is built from 18 residues. Germline assignment: CDR1 LNHDA and CDR2 SQIVND (reference sequence). The CDR3 is CASTLKPRTSGNYNEQFF. Written as DNA, the CDR3 is TGTGCCAGTACCCTAAAACCCCGGACTAGCGGGAACTACAATGAGCAGTTCTTC.

The rearrangement links TRBV7-9 to TRBJ2-7; D possibly uses TRBD1 or TRBD2 (5 bases each). Deletions cut 4 bases from V and 4 bases from J, with 17 bases between. CDR1 and CDR2 from the germline V gene are SEHNR and FQNEAQ (reference sequence). The CDR3 totals 15 residues. The CDR3 protein is CASSSNMGEGYEQYF. The CDR3 DNA sequence: TGTGCCAGCAGCTCCAACATGGGTGAGGGGTACGAGCAGTACTTC. The full variable domain, in which reference TRBV7-9 and TRBJ2-7 provide the parts outside the CDR3, is DTGVSQNPRHKITKRGQNVTFRCDPISEHNRLYWYRQTLGQGPEFLTYFQNEAQLEKSRLLSDRFSAERPKGSFSTLEIQRTEQGDSAMYLCASSSNMGEGYEQYFGPGTRLTVT.

The rearrangement links TRBV14 to TRBJ2-2; tentatively, D is TRBD2 (6 bases). The V and J ends lost 7 bases and 0 bases respectively, with 9 bases between them. Germline lookup yields CDR1 SGHDN and CDR2 FVKESK. This CDR3 spans 14 amino acids. The CDR3, as DNA: TGTGCCAGCACGCGGGGCGCGAACACCGGGGAGCTGTTTTTT. Its translation: CASTRGANTGELFF.

The chain links TRBV3-1 (or the pseudogene TRBV3-2) to TRBJ2-7; 9 bases align to TRBD1. V shed 2 bases, J shed 3 bases, and the junction held 2 bases outside the gene matches. CDR3 length: 14 residues. CDR1 is LGHDT and CDR2 is YNNKEL in the germline V gene (reference sequence). CDR3 DNA: TGTGCCAGCAGCCAAAGACAGGGGGGCTACGAGCAGTACTTC. Residues: CASSQRQGGYEQYF.

The DNA of the CDR3 is TGTGCCAGCTCACCACCGTTTATGGCGGCCGGCCACAATGAGCAGTTCTTC. Translation gives CASSPPFMAAGHNEQFF. The chain combines TRBV18 with TRBJ2-1; D unclear. V was clipped by 0 bases and J by 5 bases, with 17 bases between them. Germline CDR1 KGHSH, CDR2 LQKENI. This CDR3 has 17 residues.

This rearrangement joins TRBV7-3 to TRBJ2-3; 9 bases are a match to TRBD1. Germline V gene data show CDR1 as SGHTA and CDR2 as FQGTGA. V lost 4 bases and J lost 6; bases outside the gene matches: 5. This CDR3 contains 14 residues. The CDR3 DNA reads as TGTGCCAGCAGCTCAACAGGGGGCCACGATACGCAGTATTTT. Translation gives CASSSTGGHDTQYF.

The rearrangement links TRBV7-3 to TRBJ1-1; unclear D gene. CDR3 size: 14 residues. Deletions cut 2 bases from V and 0 bases from J, with 7 bases between. Germline CDR1 SGHTA, CDR2 FQGTGA. The CDR3 bases are TGTGCCAGCAGCTTAGACGGAATGAACACTGAAGCTTTCTTT. It encodes CASSLDGMNTEAFF.

J is TRBJ1-1 and V is TRBV6-5; no firm D call. CDR3 size: 14 residues. The germline V gene encodes CDR1 MNHEY and CDR2 SVGAGI. Trimming took off 4 bases at V and 3 bases at J, with 12 bases between the two ends. The CDR3 loop is CASSLPRTDTEAFF. The CDR3 region has the DNA TGTGCCAGCAGTTTGCCCCGAACCGACACTGAAGCTTTCTTT.

The rearrangement joins TRBV15 to TRBJ2-1; 7 nucleotides match TRBD2. The CDR3 has 15 residues. The V and J ends lost 1 base and 0 bases, in that order; junction bases with no gene match: 0. The germline gives CDR1 LNHNV, CDR2 YYDKDF (reference sequence). The CDR3 nucleotides are TGTGCCACCAGCAGAGGCGGGAGCTCCTACAATGAGCAGTTCTTC. It is translated as CATSRGGSSYNEQFF.

V gene TRBV5-1 combines with J gene TRBJ2-2; maybe TRBD2 (5 bases). The CDR3 extends over 17 amino acids. Trimming removed 3 bases from V and 6 bases from J, with 21 bases in between. In germline, CDR1 is SGHRS, CDR2 YFSETQ. The CDR3, as DNA: TGCGCCAGCAGCTCCCCCCCGGGCCCCGGAGGCGCCGGGGAGCTGTTTTTT. Translation: CASSSPPGPGGAGELFF.

The chain couples TRBV6-6 to TRBJ1-6; D unresolved. The CDR3 loop spans 13 amino acids. V lost 0 bases, J lost 10 bases, and 7 bases lay in between. CDR1 and CDR2 (germline): MNHNY, SVGAGI (reference sequence). The chain's CDR3 is CASSYSSRSPLHF. CDR3 sequence (DNA): TGTGCCAGCAGTTACTCCTCGAGGTCACCCCTCCACTTT.